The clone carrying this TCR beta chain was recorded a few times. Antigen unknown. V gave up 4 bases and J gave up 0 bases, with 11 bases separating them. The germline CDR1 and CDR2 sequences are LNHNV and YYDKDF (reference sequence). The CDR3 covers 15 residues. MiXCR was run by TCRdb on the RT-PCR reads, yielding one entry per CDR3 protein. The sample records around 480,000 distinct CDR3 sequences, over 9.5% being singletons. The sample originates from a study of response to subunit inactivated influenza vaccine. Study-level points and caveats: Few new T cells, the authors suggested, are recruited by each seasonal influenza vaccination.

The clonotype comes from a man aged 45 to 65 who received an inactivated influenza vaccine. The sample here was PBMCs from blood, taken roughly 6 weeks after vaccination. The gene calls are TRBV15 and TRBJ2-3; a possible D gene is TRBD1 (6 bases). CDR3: CATSTRTASTDTQYF. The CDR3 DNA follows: TGTGCCACCAGCACGAGGACAGCTAGCACAGATACGCAGTATTTT.